A selection of T cell receptor beta chains follows, all from one sample in a study of identical twins. One entry per CDR3 protein results from TCRdb running MiXCR on the 5' RACE reads. The sample carries fewer than 550,000 distinct CDR3 sequences, roughly 15% recorded once. The same data also contributed to another study, on yellow fever vaccine responses in identical twins.

Sequencing used CD4+ T cells sorted from blood. Receptors originate from a woman aged 18-29 years in good health. Each CDR3 is given without its conserved first and last residue. Each record gives: V gene, J gene, D gene, clone size, CDR3 protein. A D gene is named only where the DNA matches it firmly. A row's size may be missing; if present it is once, few, many or a size class.

v_call: TRBV28; j_call: TRBJ2-1; d_call: TRBD2; clone_size: few; cdr3_aa: ASSLSLAGVGYNEQF
v_call: TRBV7-3; j_call: TRBJ2-1; d_call: TRBD2; clone_size: -; cdr3_aa: ASSLWGTSGASSYNEQF
v_call: TRBV5-1; j_call: TRBJ2-1; d_call: -; clone_size: -; cdr3_aa: ASSLLGLNLYNEQF
v_call: TRBV7-2; j_call: TRBJ2-3; d_call: -; clone_size: -; cdr3_aa: ASRKEQGTDTQY
v_call: TRBV5-1; j_call: TRBJ2-2; d_call: -; clone_size: few; cdr3_aa: ASSQSTSVTGELF
v_call: TRBV12-3/TRBV12-4; j_call: TRBJ1-1; d_call: -; clone_size: -; cdr3_aa: ASSPRTGMGTEAF
v_call: TRBV20-1; j_call: TRBJ2-5; d_call: -; clone_size: -; cdr3_aa: SPSQGETQY
v_call: TRBV11-3; j_call: TRBJ2-1; d_call: -; clone_size: few; cdr3_aa: ASSPTGLTRS
v_call: TRBV5-6; j_call: TRBJ2-7; d_call: -; clone_size: few; cdr3_aa: ASSMGRVYEQY
v_call: TRBV7-2; j_call: TRBJ2-1; d_call: TRBD2; clone_size: -; cdr3_aa: ASSPRLAAPYNEQF
v_call: TRBV28; j_call: TRBJ2-3; d_call: -; clone_size: -; cdr3_aa: ASRGSASTDTQY
v_call: TRBV7-2; j_call: TRBJ2-5; d_call: TRBD2; clone_size: few; cdr3_aa: ASSSPAGERETQY
v_call: TRBV12-3/TRBV12-4; j_call: TRBJ1-2; d_call: -; clone_size: few; cdr3_aa: ASSWIGGYT
v_call: TRBV27; j_call: TRBJ2-2; d_call: TRBD2; clone_size: -; cdr3_aa: ASSPKPTSGWTGELF
v_call: TRBV20-1; j_call: TRBJ2-3; d_call: TRBD1; clone_size: -; cdr3_aa: CARSDRAGSTDTQY
v_call: TRBV10-3; j_call: TRBJ1-5; d_call: TRBD1; clone_size: few; cdr3_aa: AISRTGVGSNQPQH
v_call: TRBV10-2; j_call: TRBJ2-1; d_call: TRBD2; clone_size: -; cdr3_aa: ASRSTAGLADYNEQF
v_call: TRBV6-1; j_call: TRBJ1-5; d_call: -; clone_size: few; cdr3_aa: ASSPGGGVGQPQH
v_call: TRBV24-1; j_call: TRBJ2-1; d_call: TRBD2; clone_size: few; cdr3_aa: ATLGLAGVTEQF
v_call: TRBV4-1; j_call: TRBJ2-2; d_call: TRBD2; clone_size: few; cdr3_aa: ASGSGRGTGELF
v_call: TRBV6-1; j_call: TRBJ1-5; d_call: TRBD1; clone_size: -; cdr3_aa: ASSSGQMSQPQH
v_call: TRBV20-1; j_call: TRBJ2-2; d_call: -; clone_size: -; cdr3_aa: SARDLAANTGELF
v_call: TRBV7-2; j_call: TRBJ1-6; d_call: TRBD1; clone_size: few; cdr3_aa: ASTMTGIGSPLH
v_call: TRBV9; j_call: TRBJ2-2; d_call: TRBD2; clone_size: many; cdr3_aa: ASSPSGSSGGELF
v_call: TRBV20-1; j_call: TRBJ1-4; d_call: -; clone_size: -; cdr3_aa: SAIKAKKLF
v_call: TRBV3-1; j_call: TRBJ2-3; d_call: -; clone_size: many; cdr3_aa: ASSADGGASDTQY
v_call: TRBV10-3; j_call: TRBJ2-2; d_call: TRBD1; clone_size: -; cdr3_aa: AIRPGQENSVTGELF